This TCR beta chain is from a study of T cell responses to AZD1222 COVID-19 vaccine. Data came from immunoSEQ multiplex PCR; TCRdb stores just in-frame clones and leaves some out. The sample carries roughly 180,000 clones, 94% recorded once. This receptor was taken from an adult in good health. Material: peripheral blood, obtained on day 0 of AZD1222 vaccination.

CDR3: CASSSTSGPGEQYF. DNA of the CDR3: TGTGCCAGCAGCTCGACTAGCGGACCGGGGGAGCAGTACTTC. The chain uses TRBV7-2 and TRBJ2-7, with TRBD2 matching over 9 bases. Germline trimming cut 4 bases from V and 7 bases from J; bases unmatched to any gene: 8. CDR1 is SGHTA and CDR2 is FQGNSA in the germline V gene. The CDR3 contains 14 residues.